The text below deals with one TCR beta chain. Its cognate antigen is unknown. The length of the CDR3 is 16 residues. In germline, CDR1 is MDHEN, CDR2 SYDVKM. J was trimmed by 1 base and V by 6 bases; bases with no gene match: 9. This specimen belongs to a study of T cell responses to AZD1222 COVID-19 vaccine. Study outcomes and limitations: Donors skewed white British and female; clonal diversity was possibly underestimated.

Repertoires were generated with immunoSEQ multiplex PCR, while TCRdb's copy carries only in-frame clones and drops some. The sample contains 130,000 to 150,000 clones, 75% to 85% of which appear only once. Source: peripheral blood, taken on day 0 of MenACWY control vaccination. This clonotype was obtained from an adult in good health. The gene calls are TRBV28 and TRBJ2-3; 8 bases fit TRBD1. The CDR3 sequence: CASRPRETGGTDTQYF. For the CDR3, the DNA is TGTGCCAGCAGACCAAGGGAGACAGGGGGCACAGATACGCAGTATTTT.